The present T cell receptor (beta chain) was sequenced within a study of T cells after yellow fever vaccination. General study findings and limits: Reappearing after the booster were most of the clones from primary vaccination (almost 97% CD4, 75% to 90% CD8).

Trimming removed 0 bases at V and 1 base at J, with 10 bases between. The CDR3 runs 15 residues. Germline lookup yields CDR1 SGHRS and CDR2 YFSETQ. Template switching with 5'RACE generated the TCR cDNA and added a universal primer site and UMIs. MiXCR was run by TCRdb on the 5' RACE reads, yielding one entry per CDR3 protein. Of approximately 580,000 distinct CDR3 sequences listed, roughly a sixth were seen once; the top ten hold 17%. A few counts support this clonotype. Its antigen is unidentified. Here the sequenced sample was PBMCs, taken about 5 days after the first yellow fever vaccination. The J gene is TRBJ1-1, the V gene TRBV5-1; D uncertain. This sequence originates from a man aged 18 to 35 who received the YFV17D yellow fever vaccine. This chain's CDR3 is CASSLGDLKNTEAFF. CDR3 DNA sequence: TGCGCCAGCAGCTTGGGCGACTTAAAGAACACTGAAGCTTTCTTT.